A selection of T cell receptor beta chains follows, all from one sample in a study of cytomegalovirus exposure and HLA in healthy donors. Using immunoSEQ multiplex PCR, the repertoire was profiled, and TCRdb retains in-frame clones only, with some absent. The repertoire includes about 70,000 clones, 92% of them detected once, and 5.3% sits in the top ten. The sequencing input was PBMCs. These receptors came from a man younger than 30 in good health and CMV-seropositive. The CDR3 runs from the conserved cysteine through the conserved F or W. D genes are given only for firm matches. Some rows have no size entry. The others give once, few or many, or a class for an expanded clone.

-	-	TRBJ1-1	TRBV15	CATSRQGSTEAFF	TGTGCCACCAGCAGACAGGGTAGCACTGAAGCTTTCTTT
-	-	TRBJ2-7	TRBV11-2	CASSPRAVRGSTIYEQYF	TGTGCCAGCAGCCCCCGGGCGGTTAGAGGGTCGACTATCTACGAGCAGTACTTC
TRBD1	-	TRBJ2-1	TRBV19	CASSIGAATGGTKGYNEQFF	TGTGCCAGTAGTATTGGCGCCGCAACAGGGGGCACTAAGGGGTACAATGAGCAGTTCTTC
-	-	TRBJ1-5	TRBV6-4	CASSDQHNQPQHF	TGTGCCAGCAGTGACCAACACAATCAGCCCCAGCATTTT
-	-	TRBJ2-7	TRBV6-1	CASGLGLNEQYF	TGTGCCAGCGGACTCGGACTTAACGAGCAGTACTTC
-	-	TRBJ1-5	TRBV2	CATRGGESNQPQHF	TGTGCCACACGCGGAGGGGAGAGCAATCAGCCCCAGCATTTT
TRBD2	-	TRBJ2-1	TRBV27	CASSLYTGLVSNEQFF	TGTGCCAGCAGTTTATATACGGGACTAGTGTCCAATGAGCAGTTCTTC
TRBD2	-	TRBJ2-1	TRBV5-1	CASSVLAGAGHEQFF	TGCGCCAGCAGCGTACTAGCGGGAGCTGGCCATGAGCAGTTCTTC
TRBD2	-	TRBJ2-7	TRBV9	CASSVGGGLDEQYF	TGTGCCAGCAGCGTAGGGGGAGGGCTGGACGAGCAGTACTTC
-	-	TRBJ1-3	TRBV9	CASGDPQGGNTIYF	TGTGCCAGCGGAGACCCTCAAGGAGGAAACACCATATATTTT
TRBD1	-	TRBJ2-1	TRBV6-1	CASSVSGTGNNEQFF	TGTGCCAGCAGTGTTTCCGGGACAGGGAACAATGAGCAGTTCTTC
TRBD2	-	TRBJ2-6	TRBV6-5	CAIRGGGSGANVLTF	TGTGCCATTCGTGGGGGGGGCTCTGGGGCCAACGTCCTGACTTTC
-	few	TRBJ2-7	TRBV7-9	CASSPEAGPSYEQYF	TGTGCCAGCAGCCCAGAGGCGGGCCCTTCCTACGAGCAGTACTTC
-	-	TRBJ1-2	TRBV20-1	CSAGDSFVYTF	TGCAGTGCTGGAGACAGTTTTGTCTACACCTTC
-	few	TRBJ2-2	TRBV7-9	CATPQRSEVRELFF	TGTGCCACCCCCCAGCGGAGCGAAGTCCGGGAGCTGTTTTTT
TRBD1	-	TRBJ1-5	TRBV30	CAWTGTGYNQPQHF	TGTGCCTGGACCGGGACAGGGTACAATCAGCCCCAGCATTTT
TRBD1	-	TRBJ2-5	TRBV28	CARHRGRQETQYF	TGTGCCAGGCACAGGGGGCGGCAAGAGACCCAGTACTTC
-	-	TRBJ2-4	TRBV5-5	CASSLTPTFSPGF	TGTGCCAGCAGCCTGACACCAACCTTTTCCCCAGGCTTC
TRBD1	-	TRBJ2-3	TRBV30	CAWSFTGADTQYF	TGTGCCTGGAGTTTTACAGGGGCAGATACGCAGTATTTT
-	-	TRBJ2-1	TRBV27	CASSLTADLYNEQFF	TGTGCCAGCAGTTTAACAGCGGACCTCTACAATGAGCAGTTCTTC
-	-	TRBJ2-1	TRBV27	CASSLRATVGYNEQFF	TGTGCCAGCAGTTTGAGGGCTACAGTAGGATACAATGAGCAGTTCTTC
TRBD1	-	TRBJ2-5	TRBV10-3	CAISDAGTGEETQYF	TGTGCCATCAGTGACGCCGGGACAGGGGAAGAGACCCAGTACTTC
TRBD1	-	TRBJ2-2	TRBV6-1	CASWGQGRTKKELFF	TGTGCCAGTTGGGGACAGGGACGGACAAAAAAGGAGCTGTTTTTT
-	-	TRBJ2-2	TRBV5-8	CASSLAISDRGTGELFF	TGTGCCAGCAGCTTGGCCATTAGCGACCGGGGCACCGGGGAGCTGTTTTTT
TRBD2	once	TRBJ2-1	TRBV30	CAWSKAVRRGGPNNEQFF	TGTGCCTGGAGTAAAGCCGTCCGGCGGGGGGGGCCTAACAATGAGCAGTTCTTC
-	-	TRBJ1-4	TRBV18	CASSVGQTDGRLFF	TGTGCCAGCTCCGTCGGACAGACGGATGGTCGTCTGTTTTTT
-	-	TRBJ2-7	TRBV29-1	CSVEGGDEVNEQYF	TGCAGCGTTGAAGGGGGGGACGAGGTTAACGAGCAGTACTTC
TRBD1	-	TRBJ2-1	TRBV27	CASSYKTGSNEQFF	TGTGCCAGCAGTTATAAGACAGGGAGCAATGAGCAGTTCTTC
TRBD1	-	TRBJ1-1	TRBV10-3	CAISESRDSTEAFF	TGTGCCATCAGTGAGTCGAGGGACAGCACTGAAGCTTTCTTT
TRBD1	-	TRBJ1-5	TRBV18	CASSPNAGTEISPEPQHF	TGTGCCAGCTCACCTAACGCCGGGACAGAAATTTCCCCGGAGCCCCAGCATTTT
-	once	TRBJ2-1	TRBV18	CASSYKSGEQFF	TGTGCCAGCTCATACAAAAGTGGTGAGCAGTTCTTC
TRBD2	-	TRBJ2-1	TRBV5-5	CASTPRGFDAYNEQFF	TGTGCCAGCACGCCGCGGGGGTTTGACGCCTACAATGAGCAGTTCTTC
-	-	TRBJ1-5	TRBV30	CAWRDSSNQPQHF	TGTGCCTGGAGGGACAGCAGCAATCAGCCCCAGCATTTT
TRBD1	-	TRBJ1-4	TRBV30	CALDLGTGYEKLFF	TGTGCCCTGGACCTCGGGACAGGGTATGAAAAACTGTTTTTT
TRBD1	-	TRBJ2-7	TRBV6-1	CASSDGTVSISSYEQYF	TGTGCCAGCAGTGACGGGACAGTTAGTATTAGCTCCTACGAGCAGTACTTC
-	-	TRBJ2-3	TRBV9	CASSLGGASTDTQYF	TGTGCCAGCAGCCTGGGGGGGGCGTCCACAGATACGCAGTATTTT
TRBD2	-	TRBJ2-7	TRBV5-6	CASSVRLARGEQYF	TGTGCCAGCAGCGTGCGACTAGCGAGAGGCGAGCAGTACTTC
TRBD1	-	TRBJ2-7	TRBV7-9	CASSPGTGTGGEQYF	TGTGCCAGCAGCCCCGGAACCGGGACAGGGGGCGAGCAGTACTTC
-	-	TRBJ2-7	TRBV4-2	CASSQATRSGTYEQYF	TGTGCCAGCAGCCAAGCCACTAGATCCGGGACCTACGAGCAGTACTTC
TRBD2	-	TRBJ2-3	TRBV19	CASSIEGLAGGPFGIDTQYF	TGTGCCAGTAGTATAGAGGGTCTGGCGGGAGGGCCATTTGGGATAGATACGCAGTATTTT
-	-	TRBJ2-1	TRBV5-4	CASSRGGEDEQFF	TGTGCCAGCAGCCGGGGAGGTGAGGATGAGCAGTTCTTC